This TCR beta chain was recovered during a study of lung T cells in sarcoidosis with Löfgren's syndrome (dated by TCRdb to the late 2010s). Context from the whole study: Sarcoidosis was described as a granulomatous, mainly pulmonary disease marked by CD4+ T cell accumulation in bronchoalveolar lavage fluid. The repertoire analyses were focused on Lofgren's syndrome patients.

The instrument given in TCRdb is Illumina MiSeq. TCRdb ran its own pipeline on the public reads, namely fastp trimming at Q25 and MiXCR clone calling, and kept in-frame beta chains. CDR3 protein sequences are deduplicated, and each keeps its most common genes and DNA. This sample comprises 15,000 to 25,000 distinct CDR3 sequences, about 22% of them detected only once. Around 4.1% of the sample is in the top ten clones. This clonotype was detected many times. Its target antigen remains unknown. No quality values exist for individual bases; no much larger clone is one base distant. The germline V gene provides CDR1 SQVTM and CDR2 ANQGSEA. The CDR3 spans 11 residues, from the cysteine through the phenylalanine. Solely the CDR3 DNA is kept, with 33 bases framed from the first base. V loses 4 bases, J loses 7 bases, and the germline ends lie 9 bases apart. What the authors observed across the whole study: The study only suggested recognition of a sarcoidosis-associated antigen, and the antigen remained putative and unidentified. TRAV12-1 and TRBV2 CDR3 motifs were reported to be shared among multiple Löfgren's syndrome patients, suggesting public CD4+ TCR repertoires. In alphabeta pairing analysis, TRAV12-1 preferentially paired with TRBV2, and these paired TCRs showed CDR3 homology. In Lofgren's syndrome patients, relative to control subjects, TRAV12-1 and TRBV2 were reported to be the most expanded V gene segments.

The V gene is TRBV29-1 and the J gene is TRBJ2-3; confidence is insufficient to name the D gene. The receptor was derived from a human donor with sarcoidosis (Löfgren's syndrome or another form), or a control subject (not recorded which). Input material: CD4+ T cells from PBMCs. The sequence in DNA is TGCAGCGTTGTTCTGGGGAATACGCAGTATTTT. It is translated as CSVVLGNTQYF.